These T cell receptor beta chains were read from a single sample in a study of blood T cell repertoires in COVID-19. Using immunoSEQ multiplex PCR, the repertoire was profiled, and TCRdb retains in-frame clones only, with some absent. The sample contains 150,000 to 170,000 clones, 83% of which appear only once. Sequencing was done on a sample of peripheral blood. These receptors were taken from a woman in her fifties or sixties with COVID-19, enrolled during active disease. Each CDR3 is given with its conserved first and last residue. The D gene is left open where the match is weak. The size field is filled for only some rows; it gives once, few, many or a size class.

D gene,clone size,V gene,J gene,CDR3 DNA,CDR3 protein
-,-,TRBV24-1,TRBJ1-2,TGTGCCACCAGTGACCCGACAGCTTATGGCTACACCTTC,CATSDPTAYGYTF
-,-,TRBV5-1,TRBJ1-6,TGCGCCAGCAGACCCCGACAGGACTCCTTTAATTCACCCCTCCACTTT,CASRPRQDSFNSPLHF
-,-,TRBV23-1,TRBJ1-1,TGCGCCAGCCAATTGAGGGGGGGGAGGAACTCTGAAGCTTTCTTT,CASQLRGGRNSEAFF
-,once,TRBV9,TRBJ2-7,TGTGCCAGCAGCGTAGACGGGAACTCCTACGAGCAGTACTTC,CASSVDGNSYEQYF
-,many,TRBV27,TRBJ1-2,TGTGCCAGCAGTTTAGCGGAAACAGGCTATGGCTACACCTTC,CASSLAETGYGYTF
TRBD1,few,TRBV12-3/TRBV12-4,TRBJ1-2,TGTGCCAGCAGTCCCGACAGGGTGGATGGCTACACCTTC,CASSPDRVDGYTF
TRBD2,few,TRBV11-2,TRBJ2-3,TGTGCCAGCCTCGGGGGGGAGGCGCAGTATTTT,CASLGGEAQYF
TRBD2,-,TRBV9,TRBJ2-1,TGTGCCAGCAGCGCCAGCGGGGCCTCCTACAATGAGCAGTTCTTC,CASSASGASYNEQFF
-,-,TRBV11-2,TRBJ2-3,TGTGCCAGCAGCTTGAGAGATACGCAGTATTTT,CASSLRDTQYF
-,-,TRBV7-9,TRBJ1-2,TGTGCCAGCAGCTGGTTTGGGACTCACCAGGGCTCCTATGGCTACACCTTC,CASSWFGTHQGSYGYTF
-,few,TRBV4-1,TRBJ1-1,TGCGCCAGCAGCCAAGACTCGAACACTGAAGCTTTCTTT,CASSQDSNTEAFF
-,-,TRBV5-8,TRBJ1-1,TGTGCCAGCAGCAGGGGGAAGAACACTGAAGCTTTCTTT,CASSRGKNTEAFF
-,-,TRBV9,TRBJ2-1,TGTGCCAGCAGCCCCCGGTTCGCGGGCTCCTACAATGAGCAGTTCTTC,CASSPRFAGSYNEQFF
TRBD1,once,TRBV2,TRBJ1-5,TGTGCCAGCAGCCTTCGACAGGGGTATAGCAATCAGCCCCAGCATTTT,CASSLRQGYSNQPQHF
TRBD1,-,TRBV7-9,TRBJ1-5,TGTGCCAGCAGCTCTGACAGGGGACTAATGAGCAATCAGCCCCAGCATTTT,CASSSDRGLMSNQPQHF
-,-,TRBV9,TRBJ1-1,TGTGCCAGCAGCGTAGAATTAGATCAGAACACTGAAGCTTTCTTT,CASSVELDQNTEAFF
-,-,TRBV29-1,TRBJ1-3,TGCAGCGTTGAAGGAGCCCGGAGGGCCGGCTCTGGAAACACCATATATTTT,CSVEGARRAGSGNTIYF
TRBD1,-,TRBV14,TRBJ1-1,TGTGCCAGCAGCCAAGATCCTAGGGACAGGGGGGACACTGAAGCTTTCTTT,CASSQDPRDRGDTEAFF
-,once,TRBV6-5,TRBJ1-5,TGTGCCAGCAGTACGGACAGCGGATATCAGCCCCAGCATTTT,CASSTDSGYQPQHF
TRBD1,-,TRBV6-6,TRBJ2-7,TGTGCCAGCAGTTCGGAAGGGACAGGGGGTGGCGAGCAGTACTTC,CASSSEGTGGGEQYF
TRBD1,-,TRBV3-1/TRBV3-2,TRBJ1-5,TGTGCCAGCAGCCAAGAGTCCGGGACAGGGGAAAATCAGCCCCAGCATTTT,CASSQESGTGENQPQHF
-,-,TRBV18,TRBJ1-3,TGTGCCAGCACGACAAACACAGGGAAAAACACCATATATTTT,CASTTNTGKNTIYF